Below are 29 T cell receptor beta chains sequenced from a single sample in a study of T and B cells in COVID-19 patients. BIOMED2 TRB-A/B primer pools were used in multiplex TRB PCR. TCRdb reprocessed the multiplex PCR reads with MiXCR, giving one entry per CDR3 protein. This table holds 14,000 or so distinct CDR3 sequences, roughly 27% found once. From blood, about 250-500 ng of genomic DNA served as TRB template. The sample was blood. The receptor source for this set is a human donor who had recovered from COVID-19.

The V gene is TRBV5-1, the J gene TRBJ2-2; 7 bases fit TRBD1. The CDR3 covers 17 residues. The V gene end was trimmed by 7 bases and the J gene end by 0 bases; junction bases not matched to a gene: 12. Germline loops: CDR1 SGHRS, CDR2 YFSETQ. In DNA form, the CDR3 reads TGCGCCAGCTGCAGTCCCCCGGGACAGACGAACACCGGGGAGCTGTTTTTT. Protein: CASCSPPGQTNTGELFF.

To note about this clonotype: This clone may be a read error of a much larger clone one base away. The chain carries TRBV5-7 and TRBJ2-3; the D is unclear. TRBV5-7 is an ORF for which the function is uncertain. Trimming stripped 1 base from V and 0 bases from J, with 6 bases between. The CDR3 has 14 amino acids. CDR3: CASSLSLSTDTQYF. CDR3 DNA sequence: TGTGCCAGCAGCTTGTCTCTCAGCACAGATACGCAGTATTTT.

In this sample, this clonotype is medium-sized (0.01 to 0.1%). The chain joins TRBV27 to TRBJ2-1; D not resolved. The CDR3 is made up of 15 amino acids. Looked up from germline, CDR1 is MNHEY and CDR2 is SMNVEV (reference sequence). V was cut by 5 bases and J by 0 bases, with 11 bases left in between. As DNA, the CDR3 is TGTGCCAGCAGTCTCGGCACTTACTCCTACAATGAGCAGTTCTTC. Translated: CASSLGTYSYNEQFF.

This sequence joins TRBV12-3 or TRBV12-4 and TRBJ1-4, with 7 bases matching TRBD1. This CDR3 comprises 15 residues. Trimming cost V 6 bases and J 0 bases; bases outside gene matches: 4. Here the CDR3 DNA reads TGTGCCAGCAGAACCACAGGGGCAACTAATGAAAAACTGTTTTTT. Translated, it gives CASRTTGATNEKLFF.

This clonotype was seen repeatedly, ten times or more. The chain joins TRBV6-5 to TRBJ2-7; TRBD1 aligns across 8 bases. Germline-derived CDR1 and CDR2 are MNHEY and SVGAGI. The CDR3 is 15 amino acids. V trimming: 0 bases; J trimming: 3 bases; junction bases outside the gene matches: 4. Written as DNA, the CDR3 is TGTGCCAGCAGTTACTCCGGGACAGGCGGCTACGAGCAGTACTTC. Its protein is CASSYSGTGGYEQYF.

The genes are TRBV19 and TRBJ2-5; 9 bases are a match to TRBD1. Trimming cost V 5 bases and J 5 bases; bases outside gene matches: 9. There are 15 residues in the CDR3. Germline V gives CDR1 LNHDA, CDR2 SQIVND (reference sequence). The CDR3 loop reads CASSFGTGMWETQYF. CDR3 coding DNA: TGTGCCAGTAGTTTCGGGACAGGGATGTGGGAGACCCAGTACTTC.

Only one count was recorded for this clonotype. The CDR3 sequence: CASSLVGETQYF. As DNA, the CDR3 is TGTGCCAGCAGCTTAGTTGGGGAGACCCAGTACTTC. This chain connects TRBV7-9 to TRBJ2-5; D gene uncertain. CDR1 is SEHNR and CDR2 is FQNEAQ in the germline V gene (reference sequence). Trimming cost V 1 base and J 5 bases, with 5 bases left between them. The CDR3 has 12 amino acids.

V usage is TRBV5-6 and J usage is TRBJ1-1; 8 bases line up with TRBD1. With 1 base clipped from V and 1 base from J, the junction kept 6 bases outside the gene matches. The CDR3 has 16 residues. Germline assignment: CDR1 SGHDT and CDR2 YYEEEE. CDR3 sequence (DNA): TGTGCCAGCAGCTTGAGTCTGGACAGGGCGAACACTGAAGCTTTCTTT. This sequence encodes CASSLSLDRANTEAFF. Drawing the rest from reference TRBV5-6 and TRBJ1-1, the complete variable domain is DAGVTQSPTHLIKTRGQQVTLRCSPKSGHDTVSWYQQALGQGPQFIFQYYEEEERQRGNFPDRFSGHQFPNYSSELNVNALLLGDSALYLCASSLSLDRANTEAFFGQGTRLTVV.

In its sample, this clonotype was seen many times. The CDR3 DNA reads as TGTGCCAGCAGCGCGTTTAGCAATCAGCCCCAGCATTTT. Its protein product is CASSAFSNQPQHF. The chain has TRBV12-3 or TRBV12-4 and TRBJ1-5, with unresolved D. The ends were cut back, 6 bases at V and 0 bases at J, with 6 bases in the middle. The CDR3 runs 13 residues.

V and J are TRBV5-1 and TRBJ2-5; 10 nucleotides line up with TRBD2. CDR1 and CDR2 from the germline V gene are SGHRS and YFSETQ. The CDR3 loop spans 15 amino acids. The V segment lost 4 bases and the J segment 2 bases; nucleotides outside the gene matches: 5. CDR3 sequence: CASSRLAGPQETQYF. In DNA form, the CDR3 reads TGCGCCAGCAGCCGACTAGCGGGTCCGCAAGAGACCCAGTACTTC.

The V gene is TRBV19, the J gene TRBJ1-4; a weak D match, TRBD1 (5 bases). This CDR3 is 15 amino acids long. The V end was cut by 4 bases, the J end by 3 bases, with 12 bases between. Per the germline V gene, CDR1 is LNHDA and CDR2 is SQIVND (reference sequence). The CDR3 sequence: CASSTSGLPNEKLFF. CDR3 coding DNA: TGTGCCAGTAGTACCTCGGGACTGCCTAATGAAAAACTGTTTTTT.

There are a few counts of this clonotype. V is TRBV20-1 and J is TRBJ2-3; D is unresolved. Germline lookup yields CDR1 DFQATT and CDR2 SNEGSKA (reference sequence). The V end lost 4 bases, the J end lost 0 bases, and 11 bases lay between the germline ends. This CDR3 is 14 amino acids long. CDR3 in DNA: TGCAGTGCTACAAGACAAGCTAGCACAGATACGCAGTATTTT. Protein product: CSATRQASTDTQYF.

For the CDR3, the DNA is TGTGCCATCAGTGAGTCAGGGATAGGGCCTGGCTACACCTTC. Translation gives CAISESGIGPGYTF. The V call is TRBV10-3, the J call TRBJ1-2; D not resolved. This CDR3 has 14 residues. Looked up from germline, CDR1 is ENHRY and CDR2 is SYGVKD. The ends were cut back, 0 bases at V and 7 bases at J, with 12 bases in the middle.

This clonotype appeared a few times. This chain connects TRBV20-1 to TRBJ2-7, with D perhaps TRBD2 (5 bases). CDR1 and CDR2 from the germline V gene are DFQATT and SNEGSKA (reference sequence). V was clipped by 3 bases and J by 6 bases, with 15 bases between them. CDR3 length: 13 amino acids. CDR3 amino acids: CSASTGGQVEQYF. In DNA, the CDR3 is TGCAGTGCTAGTACTGGCGGGCAAGTCGAGCAGTACTTC.

The J gene is TRBJ1-2, the V gene TRBV7-9; weak D call: TRBD1 (5 bases). This CDR3 contains 14 residues. Germline assignment: CDR1 SEHNR and CDR2 FQNEAQ (reference sequence). V lost 4 bases and J 6 bases, leaving 15 bases between the germline ends. The CDR3 DNA sequence: TGTGCCAGCAGCTCCAACCCCCCAGGGAATGGCTACACCTTC. Amino acid sequence: CASSSNPPGNGYTF.

This clonotype turned up a few times. It may be a read error: a sequence one base away is much more abundant. This sequence joins TRBV29-1 and TRBJ2-7, with a weak D call TRBD2 (6 bases). Germline-derived CDR1 and CDR2 are SQVTM and ANQGSEA. This CDR3 is built from 11 residues. V shed 7 bases and J shed 6 bases, with 13 bases lying between them. In DNA form, the CDR3 reads TGCAGCGCCCGCCGGGACTTCGAGCAGTACTTC. Amino acids: CSARRDFEQYF.

The chain recombines TRBV5-1 with TRBJ1-2, with unresolved D. Germline-derived CDR1 and CDR2 are SGHRS and YFSETQ. The CDR3 contains 16 residues. The ends were cut back, 5 bases at V and 0 bases at J, with 17 bases in the middle. The CDR3, as DNA: TGCGCCAGCAGTCTCGTGGTAGTTTCCTCTAACTATGGCTACACCTTC. It is translated as CASSLVVVSSNYGYTF.

The chain recombines TRBV19 with TRBJ2-7; 9 bases are shared with TRBD2. Trimming took 2 bases from V and 6 from J; bases not matched to a gene: 11. The CDR3 runs to 16 residues. Germline V CDR1 and CDR2: LNHDA, SQIVND (reference sequence). The CDR3 reads CASSIRPRLAGSEQYF. DNA for the CDR3: TGTGCCAGTAGTATAAGACCTCGGCTAGCGGGATCCGAGCAGTACTTC.

This clonotype is medium-sized by share. The V gene is TRBV6-1, the J gene TRBJ1-6; no definite D call. The length of the CDR3 is 12 residues. Trimming pared 8 bases from V and 7 bases from J, leaving 9 bases between. Germline CDR1 reads MNHNS; CDR2 reads SASEGT. The CDR3, as DNA: TGTGCCAGCTGCCATCCGAATTCACCCCTCCACTTT. Its protein is CASCHPNSPLHF.

This clonotype occurred a few times. The chain joins TRBV20-1 to TRBJ2-6; the D is unclear. Per the germline V gene, CDR1 is DFQATT and CDR2 is SNEGSKA (reference sequence). The length of the CDR3 is 15 residues. V was shortened by 2 bases and J by 0 bases, with 8 bases between the two germline ends. The CDR3 region is CSARSRISGANVLTF. CDR3 in DNA: TGCAGTGCTAGAAGTCGGATCTCTGGGGCCAACGTCCTGACTTTC.

The V gene is TRBV12-5, the J gene TRBJ2-2; perhaps D is TRBD1 or TRBD2 (7 bases each). In germline, CDR1 is LGHNT, CDR2 FRNRAP. Trimming left V 6 bases short and J 9 bases short, with 23 bases between. This CDR3 has 16 amino acids. The CDR3 here is CASGRGEGAVRRELFF. The CDR3 DNA follows: TGTGCTAGTGGCCGGGGGGAGGGGGCAGTTCGGCGGGAGCTGTTTTTT.

This clonotype has a single count. This chain uses TRBV5-4 with TRBJ2-1, with D hard to call. The V gene's germline CDR1 is SGHNT and CDR2 YYREEE (reference sequence). This CDR3 is 15 amino acids long. The CDR3: CALSTGLFGKSEQFF. The CDR3 DNA reads as TGTGCACTGAGCACCGGGCTCTTTGGGAAGAGTGAGCAGTTCTTC.

In this sample, this clonotype turned up many times. The chain's CDR3 is CASSLRTSPEQYF. The CDR3 nucleotides read TGTGCCAGCAGTCTGAGGACATCTCCCGAGCAGTACTTC. This chain joins TRBV27 and TRBJ2-7; D perhaps matches TRBD1 (5 bases). The CDR3 covers 13 residues. V lost 5 bases to trimming and J lost 6 bases, with 14 bases between them. The V gene's germline CDR1 is MNHEY and CDR2 SMNVEV (reference sequence).

The chain recombines TRBV18 with TRBJ2-2; possibly TRBD1 for D (6 bases). V was pared by 3 bases and J by 1 base, with 6 bases between. Germline V gene sequence: CDR1 KGHSH, CDR2 LQKENI. CDR3 length equals 14 residues. CDR3 loop: CASSPGQNTGELFF. The CDR3 nucleotides read TGTGCCAGCTCACCGGGACAGAACACCGGGGAGCTGTTTTTT.

This clonotype was detected only a few times. This rearrangement joins TRBV20-1 to TRBJ2-5; 9 nucleotides align to TRBD1. Germline V gives CDR1 DFQATT, CDR2 SNEGSKA (reference sequence). This CDR3 is built from 14 residues. J gave up 2 bases and V 0 bases, and 1 base lay outside the gene matches. The CDR3 sequence: CSAREGTGQETQYF. In nucleotides, the CDR3 is TGCAGTGCTAGAGAGGGGACAGGGCAAGAGACCCAGTACTTC.

In its sample, this clonotype is medium-sized (0.01 to 0.1%). The chain links TRBV27 to TRBJ2-1, with a possible D match to TRBD2 (5 bases). Germline V gene lookup returns CDR1 MNHEY and CDR2 SMNVEV (reference sequence). This CDR3 spans 15 amino acids. The V gene lost 2 bases and the J gene lost 4 bases, with 12 bases spanning the gap. As DNA, the CDR3 is TGTGCCAGCAGTTTAAGAAGCGGAGCTTACAATGAGCAGTTCTTC. Translation gives CASSLRSGAYNEQFF.

The V gene is TRBV19, the J gene TRBJ2-3; 10 nucleotides line up with TRBD2. V shed 7 bases, J shed 7 bases, and the junction held 2 bases outside the gene matches. The germline gives CDR1 LNHDA, CDR2 SQIVND (reference sequence). CDR3 length equals 12 residues. The CDR3 DNA sequence: TGTGCCAGTAAACTAGCGGGGAATACGCAGTATTTT. Its translation: CASKLAGNTQYF.

This clonotype rates as medium-sized. V is TRBV12-3 or TRBV12-4 and J is TRBJ2-3; 7 bases fit TRBD1. CDR3 length: 15 residues. The ends lost 5 bases at V and 6 bases at J; junction bases unmatched: 11. CDR3: CASSTQGQTVDTQYF. The CDR3 DNA sequence: TGTGCCAGCAGTACACAGGGGCAAACTGTGGATACGCAGTATTTT.

Of note for this clonotype: A much larger clonotype is one base distant, so this may be a read error. The chain employs TRBV6-5 and TRBJ2-5; 7 bases agree with TRBD1. The J segment lost 5 bases and the V segment lost 0 bases, leaving 3 bases of the junction unmatched. This CDR3 contains 14 residues. The germline V gene has CDR1 MNHEY and CDR2 SVGAGI. The CDR3 region is CASSYSGQLETQYF. The CDR3 nucleotides are TGTGCCAGCAGTTACTCGGGACAGTTGGAGACCCAGTACTTC.